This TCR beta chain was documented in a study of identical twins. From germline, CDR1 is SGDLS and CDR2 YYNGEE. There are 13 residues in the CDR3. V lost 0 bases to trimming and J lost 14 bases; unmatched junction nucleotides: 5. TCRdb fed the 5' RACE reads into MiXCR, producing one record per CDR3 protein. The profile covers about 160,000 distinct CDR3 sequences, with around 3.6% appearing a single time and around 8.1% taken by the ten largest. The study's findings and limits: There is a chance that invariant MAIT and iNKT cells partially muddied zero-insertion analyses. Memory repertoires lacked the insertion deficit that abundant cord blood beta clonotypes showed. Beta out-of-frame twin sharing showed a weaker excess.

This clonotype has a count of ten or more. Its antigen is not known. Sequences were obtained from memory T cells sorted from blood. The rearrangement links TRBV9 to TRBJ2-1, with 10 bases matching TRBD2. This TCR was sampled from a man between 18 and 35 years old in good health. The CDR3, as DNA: TGTGCCAGCAGCGTAGCAGCGGGAGGGCCGGAGTTCTTC. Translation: CASSVAAGGPEFF.